The clone carrying this T cell receptor (beta chain) was seen a few times. The target antigen is unknown. The TCRbeta library was prepared with unique molecular identifiers. Via MiXCR, TCRdb re-called the PCR reads, giving one row per CDR3 protein. The sample has about 340,000 distinct CDR3 sequences, about 16% seen once. V shed 2 bases, J shed 8 bases, and the junction held 8 bases outside the gene matches. The CDR3 consists of 15 residues. These data originate in a study of T-cell reconstitution after alpha-beta-depleted transplantation in children. General study results and limits: Diversity and T-cell counts at one year after transplant derived mostly from new T cells. In some patients, recipient T cells and intrathymic progenitors surviving conditioning explained high day-60 diversity. Roughly two months post-transplant, alpha-beta T cells reportedly originated from several hundred graft clones that had expanded.

The sequence was collected from a male patient between 2 and 15 years old who had a stem cell transplant for acute lymphoblastic leukemia, so the T cells may come from the graft donor. J is TRBJ2-1 and V is TRBV12-3 or TRBV12-4; 8 positions agree with TRBD1. The starting material was PBMCs, mostly from graft donor cells, obtained 360 days after TCRalphabeta/CD19-depleted stem cell transplant. CDR3 amino acids: CASSLLGDRSDEQFF. The CDR3 DNA reads TGTGCCAGCAGTTTACTGGGGGACAGGTCCGATGAGCAGTTCTTC.